Described below is a single TCR beta chain sequence and its context. Its antigen is still unknown. Every patient experienced relapse after autologous stem cell transplantation, and brentuximab vedotin exposure varied. These data originate in a study of PD-1 blockade in classical Hodgkin lymphoma. Germline values: CDR1 SGHTA, CDR2 FQGNSA. V lost 3 bases to trimming and J lost 0 bases, with 8 bases between them. This CDR3 has 15 amino acids. Clones were read by immunoSEQ multiplex PCR, and TCRdb kept only the in-frame ones, dropping some. The sample holds 84,000 or so clones, 85% to 95% seen once. General study findings and limits: Those patients who began receiving nivolumab less than 1 year after ASCT had lower diversity, and they were excluded. Whatever underlies the repertoire differences (possibly disease activity or prior therapy) remains undefined. Whereas CD4+ TCR diversity had risen significantly by C4D1, CD8+ TCR diversity had not.

V is TRBV7-2 and J is TRBJ1-4; D call uncertain. The origin of this receptor is a human donor with classical Hodgkin lymphoma. The specimen was peripheral blood mononuclear cells (PBMCs), collected before the second cycle of nivolumab. The CDR3 DNA is TGTGCCAGCAGCTTCGCACCTGCAACTAATGAAAAACTGTTTTTT. It is translated as CASSFAPATNEKLFF.